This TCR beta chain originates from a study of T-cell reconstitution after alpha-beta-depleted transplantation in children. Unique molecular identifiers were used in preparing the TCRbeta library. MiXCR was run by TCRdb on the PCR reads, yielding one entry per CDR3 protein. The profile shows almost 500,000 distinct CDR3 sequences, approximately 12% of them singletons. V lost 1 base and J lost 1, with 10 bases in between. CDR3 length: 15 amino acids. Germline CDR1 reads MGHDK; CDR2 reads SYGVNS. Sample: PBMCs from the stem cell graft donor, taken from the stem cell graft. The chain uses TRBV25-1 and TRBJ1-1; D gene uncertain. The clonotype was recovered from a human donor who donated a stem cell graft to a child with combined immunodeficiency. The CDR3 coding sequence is TGTGCCAGCAGTGAATGGCGGGTCCCGAACACTGAAGCTTTCTTT. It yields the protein CASSEWRVPNTEAFF.